The present T cell receptor beta chain was sequenced within a study of PD-1 blockade in classical Hodgkin lymphoma. Turning to the study itself: Nivolumab was given intravenously to patients at 3 mg/kg every 2 weeks.

Time point noted: cycle 4 day 1 (C4D1), after less than seven weeks of nivolumab. Every one of the patients relapsed after autologous stem cell transplantation (brentuximab vedotin exposure was variable). Magnetic negative selection was used to purify CD4+ T cells from PBMCs that had been thawed. Sequencing used immunoSEQ multiplex PCR; TCRdb keeps in-frame clones, though not all of them. Seen here are fewer than 20,000 clones, roughly 79% observed once, and the top ten hold 1.5% to 2%. The sample holds a few counts of this clone. The target antigen is unknown. The study, taken as a whole, reports: The CD4+ diversity rise by C4D1 was clearest in complete responders.

The V gene lost 5 bases and the J gene lost 0 bases, with 11 bases spanning the gap. CDR1 is MNHEY, CDR2 SVGAGI, per germline. The CDR3 has 15 amino acids. The rearrangement links TRBV6-5 to TRBJ2-1; D could derive from TRBD1 or TRBD2 (5 bases each). Here the sequenced sample was CD4+ T cells from blood, taken before the fourth cycle of nivolumab. The receptor's source is a human donor with classical Hodgkin lymphoma. The CDR3 sequence is CASSPAGSSYNEQFF. CDR3 in DNA: TGTGCCAGCAGTCCGGCAGGGAGCTCCTACAATGAGCAGTTCTTC.